The 20 T cell receptor beta chains listed next were all sequenced from one sample in a study of technical replicates of blood from several donors. TCRdb's table, derived via immunoSEQ multiplex PCR, lists solely in-frame clones and lacks some. The table has just under 85,000 clones, around nine tenths seen once. Sequenced material: T cells isolated from PBMCs. These receptors were collected from a human donor in good health.

For the CDR3, the DNA is TGTGCCAGCAGCTTCCGGGGCGGGAAACCCTACAATGAGCAGTTCTTC. It codes for CASSFRGGKPYNEQFF. This sequence joins TRBV7-9 and TRBJ2-1; D is perhaps TRBD2 (6 bases). The V gene's germline CDR1 is SEHNR and CDR2 FQNEAQ (reference sequence). The CDR3 totals 16 residues. V lost 3 bases to trimming and J lost 2 bases, with 14 bases between them.

The chain links TRBV7-9 to TRBJ1-4; D gene ambiguous. Germline V gives CDR1 SEHNR, CDR2 FQNEAQ (reference sequence). The germline V and J ends were trimmed by 3 bases and 4 bases, with 3 bases remaining between them. The CDR3 has 12 residues. The CDR3 here is CASSFNNEKLFF. DNA of the CDR3: TGTGCCAGCAGCTTCAATAATGAAAAACTGTTTTTT.

The chain links TRBV25-1 to TRBJ1-1; 7 bases match TRBD1. This CDR3 contains 12 residues. Germline V gene lookup returns CDR1 MGHDK and CDR2 SYGVNS. Germline trimming cut 4 bases from V and 10 bases from J; bases unmatched to any gene: 6. The CDR3 DNA reads TGTGCCAGCAGTGCACCAGGGGGGTTAGCTTTCTTT. Protein: CASSAPGGLAFF.

The rearrangement uses TRBV6-5 and TRBJ2-7, with 7 nucleotides matching TRBD1. The V gene's germline CDR1 is MNHEY and CDR2 SVGAGI. V was clipped by 6 bases and J by 3 bases; unmatched bases: 8. The CDR3 length is 14 residues. CDR3 DNA: TGTGCCAGCAGCCGCCGGGACAGAAACTACGAGCAGTACTTC. Protein product: CASSRRDRNYEQYF.

The chain employs TRBV29-1 and TRBJ1-3, with unresolved D. The CDR3 runs to 15 residues. Trimming took off 5 bases at V and 8 bases at J, with 22 bases between the two ends. Germline assignment: CDR1 SQVTM and CDR2 ANQGSEA. In nucleotides, the CDR3 is TGCAGCGTTTCGGTGGGAGGAATCGCCGGCGACACCATATATTTT. This encodes CSVSVGGIAGDTIYF.

V is TRBV28 and J is TRBJ2-7; no reliable D call. The CDR3 spans 13 residues. V was cut by 5 bases and J by 1 base, with 9 bases left in between. Germline V CDR1 and CDR2: MDHEN, SYDVKM. CDR3: CASSPDPSYEQYF. As DNA, the CDR3 is TGTGCCAGCAGTCCAGATCCTTCCTACGAGCAGTACTTC.

V usage is TRBV25-1 and J usage is TRBJ2-1; the D is unclear. Germline loops: CDR1 MGHDK, CDR2 SYGVNS. This CDR3 has 8 residues. The V end lost 8 bases, the J end lost 15 bases, and 8 bases lay between the germline ends. The CDR3 region has the DNA TGTGCCAGCCTCACGGGGTTCTTC. Translated: CASLTGFF.

Only one count was recorded for this clone. The V and J genes are TRBV10-3 and TRBJ2-7; tentative D call: TRBD2 (5 bases). V was pared by 6 bases and J by 2 bases, with 11 bases between. The CDR3 runs to 13 residues. In germline, CDR1 is ENHRY, CDR2 SYGVKD. The CDR3 loop is CAIRASRTYEQYF. CDR3 coding DNA: TGTGCCATCAGGGCTAGCCGAACCTACGAGCAGTACTTC.

The V call is TRBV5-5, the J call TRBJ2-7; D gene unclear. V lost 0 bases and J 4 bases, leaving 8 bases between the germline ends. This CDR3 is 13 amino acids long. Germline lookup yields CDR1 SGHKS and CDR2 YYEKEE (reference sequence). The CDR3 spells CASSLATGYEQYF. CDR3 nucleotide sequence: TGTGCCAGCAGCTTGGCTACCGGTTACGAGCAGTACTTC.

The chain links TRBV27 to TRBJ2-1; unclear D gene. CDR1 is MNHEY, CDR2 SMNVEV, per germline (reference sequence). The CDR3 contains 15 residues. V was cut by 5 bases and J by 8 bases, with 19 bases left in between. This CDR3 reads CASSTRISAIDEQFF. The CDR3 DNA reads as TGTGCCAGCAGTACCAGGATCTCGGCAATCGATGAGCAGTTCTTC.

The chain employs TRBV6-5 and TRBJ1-5; 7 positions match TRBD1. CDR3 length: 15 amino acids. The germline V gene has CDR1 MNHEY and CDR2 SVGAGI. V dropped 6 bases and J dropped 1; count of bases not matched to a gene: 6. Written as DNA, the CDR3 is TGTGCCAGCAGACCACAGGGGTTAAGCAATCAGCCCCAGCATTTT. Its translation is CASRPQGLSNQPQHF.

The V and J genes are TRBV18 and TRBJ2-7; 9 positions agree with TRBD2. CDR3 length: 15 amino acids. Germline values: CDR1 KGHSH, CDR2 LQKENI. After removal of 6 bases from V and 2 bases from J, the junction contained 8 bases not matched to a gene. This chain's CDR3 is CASSLSGRQTYEQYF. In DNA form, the CDR3 reads TGTGCCAGCTCGTTAAGCGGGAGGCAAACCTACGAGCAGTACTTC.

The chain recombines TRBV4-1 with TRBJ1-5; no clear D gene. CDR1 MGHRA and CDR2 YSYEKL come from the germline V gene. The V end lost 3 bases, the J end lost 3 bases, and 18 bases lay between the germline ends. CDR3 size: 17 residues. The CDR3, as DNA: TGCGCCAGCAGCCAGGGCCCCCCTGACCCCTCCAATCAGCCCCAGCATTTT. This translates into CASSQGPPDPSNQPQHF.

The chain joins TRBV6-1 to TRBJ2-3; maybe TRBD2 (6 bases). The V end lost 3 bases, the J end lost 8 bases, and 15 bases lay between the germline ends. The CDR3 covers 14 residues. Per germline, CDR1 MNHNS and CDR2 SASEGT. Here the CDR3 reads CASSDASGTGTQYF. As DNA, the CDR3 is TGTGCCAGCAGTGATGCCTCCGGGACTGGTACGCAGTATTTT.

The V call is TRBV30, the J call TRBJ1-2, with D perhaps matching TRBD1 (5 bases). The germline V gene has CDR1 GTSNPN and CDR2 SVGIG (reference sequence). CDR3 length: 14 residues. With 8 bases removed from V and 1 base from J, the gap between germline ends came to 17 bases. The CDR3 is CAGPIGGGNYGYTF. The CDR3, as DNA: TGTGCCGGCCCTATCGGGGGGGGTAACTATGGCTACACCTTC.

This clone was recorded a few times. The V call is TRBV9, the J call TRBJ1-1; the D is unclear. V gave up 0 bases and J gave up 8 bases, with 11 bases separating them. CDR3 length: 13 residues. Germline assignment: CDR1 SGDLS and CDR2 YYNGEE. The CDR3 is CASSVVSSLEAFF. CDR3 bases: TGTGCCAGCAGCGTAGTTTCGTCCCTGGAAGCTTTCTTT.

This chain connects TRBV6-5 to TRBJ2-1; weak D call: TRBD2 (6 bases). The germline V gene encodes CDR1 MNHEY and CDR2 SVGAGI. The CDR3 runs to 11 residues. V lost 6 bases to trimming and J lost 10 bases, with 10 bases between them. The DNA for the CDR3 is TGTGCCAGCAGCCGGGGAGGAGAGCAGTTCTTC. Its translation is CASSRGGEQFF.

The rearrangement joins TRBV7-9 to TRBJ1-3, with 8 nucleotides matching TRBD1. V gave up 5 bases and J gave up 3 bases; unmatched junction bases: 9. The germline gives CDR1 SEHNR, CDR2 FQNEAQ (reference sequence). This CDR3 contains 16 residues. The CDR3 sequence: CASSERQGSYGNTIYF. CDR3 in DNA: TGTGCCAGCAGCGAGCGACAGGGGAGTTATGGAAACACCATATATTTT.

The V and J genes are TRBV11-3 and TRBJ1-4, with 10 bases lining up with TRBD1. The CDR3 runs 14 residues. CDR1 and CDR2 (germline): SGHNT, YENEEA. The J segment lost 12 bases and the V segment lost 4 bases, leaving 8 bases of the junction unmatched. CDR3 region: CASSSDRGRGELFF. In DNA form, the CDR3 reads TGTGCCAGCAGCTCGGACAGGGGGAGAGGGGAACTGTTTTTT.

This sequence joins TRBV4-2 and TRBJ2-7; 9 positions agree with TRBD2. J gave up 6 bases and V 0 bases, and 9 bases lay outside the gene matches. CDR3 length: 16 amino acids. Germline V CDR1 and CDR2: LGHNA, YNFKEQ. The DNA of the CDR3 is TGTGCCAGCAGCCAAGAGCGGGAGGGTGGTCCCCGCGAGCAGTACTTC. Translation: CASSQEREGGPREQYF.